This is a list of T cell receptor beta chains from one sample in a study of blood T cell repertoires in COVID-19. Sequencing was performed with immunoSEQ multiplex PCR; in TCRdb, only in-frame clones are kept and a portion is missing. The sample lists 300,000 to 350,000 clones, around 87% occurring once. The specimen was peripheral blood. The receptors originated from a woman between 50 and 59 years old with COVID-19, enrolled during active disease. Both conserved end residues are part of each CDR3. Fields, in order: CDR3 DNA, CDR3 protein, clone size, V gene, D gene, J gene. D genes are given only for firm matches. Clone size is shown for a subset of rows, as once, few, many or a class of expanded clone.

cdr3_nt: TGTGCCAGCAGTGAACTGGATCCGAGAAGGGGCCGGCAGCATTTT; cdr3_aa: CASSELDPRRGRQHF; clone_size: .; v_call: TRBV2; d_call: .; j_call: TRBJ1-5
cdr3_nt: TGTGCCAGCAGCGCGGGGACAGGGCTGGCAGATACGCAGTATTTT; cdr3_aa: CASSAGTGLADTQYF; clone_size: .; v_call: TRBV3-1/TRBV3-2; d_call: TRBD1; j_call: TRBJ2-3
cdr3_nt: TGTGCCAGCACCGTGACAGGCCCTGGGACCACCACCGGGGAGCTGTTTTTT; cdr3_aa: CASTVTGPGTTTGELFF; clone_size: .; v_call: TRBV7-6; d_call: .; j_call: TRBJ2-2
cdr3_nt: TGTGCCAGCAGCTTGGCACTAGCGGGAGTTTGGACCGGGGAGCTGTTTTTT; cdr3_aa: CASSLALAGVWTGELFF; clone_size: .; v_call: TRBV5-6; d_call: TRBD2; j_call: TRBJ2-2
cdr3_nt: TGCGCCAGCAGCTTGTTGACAGGGGGCGACTATGGCTACACCTTC; cdr3_aa: CASSLLTGGDYGYTF; clone_size: .; v_call: TRBV5-1; d_call: TRBD1; j_call: TRBJ1-2
cdr3_nt: TGTGCCAGCAGCTTGGGACTCACTTCAGATACGCAGTATTTT; cdr3_aa: CASSLGLTSDTQYF; clone_size: .; v_call: TRBV11-3; d_call: .; j_call: TRBJ2-3
cdr3_nt: TGTGCCAGCAGGCCAGGGGGCGCAGGCTACACCTTC; cdr3_aa: CASRPGGAGYTF; clone_size: .; v_call: TRBV12-3/TRBV12-4; d_call: TRBD1; j_call: TRBJ1-2
cdr3_nt: TGTGCCAGCAGCTCTAAAAAGGGACAGAACACTGAAGCTTTCTTT; cdr3_aa: CASSSKKGQNTEAFF; clone_size: .; v_call: TRBV7-6; d_call: .; j_call: TRBJ1-1
cdr3_nt: TGTGCCAGTAGTATAATGTCAGGGAGGGGTCAGCCCCAGCATTTT; cdr3_aa: CASSIMSGRGQPQHF; clone_size: .; v_call: TRBV19; d_call: .; j_call: TRBJ1-5
cdr3_nt: TGTGCCAGCTCACCACTCCTACCTTCGACAGGGAAGGTAACCGGGGAGCTGTTTTTT; cdr3_aa: CASSPLLPSTGKVTGELFF; clone_size: .; v_call: TRBV18; d_call: TRBD1; j_call: TRBJ2-2
cdr3_nt: TGTGCCAGTAGTACCGATAGCGGGAGGTACAGCTCCTACGAGCAGTACTTC; cdr3_aa: CASSTDSGRYSSYEQYF; clone_size: .; v_call: TRBV19; d_call: TRBD2; j_call: TRBJ2-7
cdr3_nt: TGTGCCAGCAGCACAGGGGACCGCTATGGCTACACCTTC; cdr3_aa: CASSTGDRYGYTF; clone_size: .; v_call: TRBV7-2; d_call: TRBD1; j_call: TRBJ1-2
cdr3_nt: TGCGCCAGCAGCCCTTGGGACGGGGGTAAAAGGGAGCTGTTTTTT; cdr3_aa: CASSPWDGGKRELFF; clone_size: .; v_call: TRBV5-1; d_call: .; j_call: TRBJ2-2
cdr3_nt: TGTGCCAGCAGGCGACAGTCTAACACTGAAGCTTTCTTT; cdr3_aa: CASRRQSNTEAFF; clone_size: .; v_call: TRBV6-5; d_call: .; j_call: TRBJ1-1
cdr3_nt: TGTGCCAGCAACGATGGACAGGGGGAGAACGAGCAGTACTTC; cdr3_aa: CASNDGQGENEQYF; clone_size: .; v_call: TRBV6-6; d_call: TRBD1; j_call: TRBJ2-7
cdr3_nt: TGCGCCAGCAGCCAAAACACAGGGGGGTACTATGGCTACACCTTC; cdr3_aa: CASSQNTGGYYGYTF; clone_size: once; v_call: TRBV4-1; d_call: TRBD1; j_call: TRBJ1-2
cdr3_nt: TGCGCCAGCAGCCAGGCCGGGACTAGCCCTCTCAGCGAGCAGTACTTC; cdr3_aa: CASSQAGTSPLSEQYF; clone_size: .; v_call: TRBV4-1; d_call: TRBD2; j_call: TRBJ2-7
cdr3_nt: TGTGCCAGCAGCTTAGTAATTACAGAGCCCCCTTTCTTC; cdr3_aa: CASSLVITEPPFF; clone_size: few; v_call: TRBV7-2; d_call: .; j_call: TRBJ2-1
cdr3_nt: TGCGCCAGCAGGACCGCAACAGGGGGTCGGACAGATACGCAGTATTTT; cdr3_aa: CASRTATGGRTDTQYF; clone_size: .; v_call: TRBV5-1; d_call: TRBD1; j_call: TRBJ2-3
cdr3_nt: TGTGCCAGCAGGCCCTCAGGGGGTGCCTATGGCTACACCTTC; cdr3_aa: CASRPSGGAYGYTF; clone_size: .; v_call: TRBV2; d_call: TRBD1; j_call: TRBJ1-2
cdr3_nt: TGTGCCAGCAGGTGGGACAGCAGCCGGCATCAGGCTTTCTTT; cdr3_aa: CASRWDSSRHQAFF; clone_size: .; v_call: TRBV7-3; d_call: TRBD1; j_call: TRBJ1-1
cdr3_nt: TGTGCCAGCATGCGTAGGACTAGCGTCGTCAATGAGCAGTTCTTC; cdr3_aa: CASMRRTSVVNEQFF; clone_size: .; v_call: TRBV13; d_call: TRBD2; j_call: TRBJ2-1
cdr3_nt: TGTGCCAGCAGCCGGGACACGAACACTGAAGCTTTCTTT; cdr3_aa: CASSRDTNTEAFF; clone_size: .; v_call: TRBV3-1/TRBV3-2; d_call: .; j_call: TRBJ1-1
cdr3_nt: TGTGCCAGCAGCTTCAAAGCAGGGGGCGGTGGAACTGAAGCTTTCTTT; cdr3_aa: CASSFKAGGGGTEAFF; clone_size: .; v_call: TRBV7-2; d_call: TRBD1; j_call: TRBJ1-1
cdr3_nt: TGTGCCAGCAGCTTTCAACAGGGCAATGAGCAGTTCTTC; cdr3_aa: CASSFQQGNEQFF; clone_size: .; v_call: TRBV7-9; d_call: .; j_call: TRBJ2-1
cdr3_nt: TGTGCCAGCAGCTTATGGCAATTTAATTCACCCCTCCACTTT; cdr3_aa: CASSLWQFNSPLHF; clone_size: .; v_call: TRBV7-9; d_call: .; j_call: TRBJ1-6
cdr3_nt: TGCGCCAGCAGTGAGTCCGGGACAGGGGCTGACACTGAAGCTTTCTTT; cdr3_aa: CASSESGTGADTEAFF; clone_size: .; v_call: TRBV10-1; d_call: TRBD1; j_call: TRBJ1-1
cdr3_nt: TGTGCCAGCAGTCCCGAGGACGGGAGTCCCTACGAGCAGTACTTC; cdr3_aa: CASSPEDGSPYEQYF; clone_size: few; v_call: TRBV27; d_call: .; j_call: TRBJ2-7
cdr3_nt: TGTGCCAGCTCAGGATACGGGAACTACGAGCAGTACTTC; cdr3_aa: CASSGYGNYEQYF; clone_size: few; v_call: TRBV18; d_call: .; j_call: TRBJ2-7
cdr3_nt: TGCGCCAGCAGGTCTAGCGGGAGGGCCGTCGGTGAGCAGTTCTTC; cdr3_aa: CASRSSGRAVGEQFF; clone_size: .; v_call: TRBV4-3; d_call: TRBD2; j_call: TRBJ2-1
cdr3_nt: TGTGCCACCACTCGGACAGGCTCTGAAGCTTTCTTT; cdr3_aa: CATTRTGSEAFF; clone_size: .; v_call: TRBV28; d_call: TRBD1; j_call: TRBJ1-1
cdr3_nt: TGTGCCAGCAGCCGGGGGGGAGGGAACACCATATATTTT; cdr3_aa: CASSRGGGNTIYF; clone_size: .; v_call: TRBV7-8; d_call: .; j_call: TRBJ1-3
cdr3_nt: TGTGCCAGCAGCTTAGTGAGGGAGCAGTACTTC; cdr3_aa: CASSLVREQYF; clone_size: .; v_call: TRBV11-3; d_call: .; j_call: TRBJ2-7
cdr3_nt: TGTGCCAGCAGCGTCAGGGGGTACGAGCAGTACTTC; cdr3_aa: CASSVRGYEQYF; clone_size: .; v_call: TRBV11-3; d_call: TRBD1; j_call: TRBJ2-7
cdr3_nt: TGTGCCAGCAGCTTAGTTAATAGCGGGATCACCGGGGAGCTGTTTTTT; cdr3_aa: CASSLVNSGITGELFF; clone_size: .; v_call: TRBV7-9; d_call: TRBD2; j_call: TRBJ2-2